This T cell receptor beta chain is from a study of graft-versus-host responses after intestinal transplantation. Study in general: Among the recipients, all got anti-thymocyte globulin induction and then tacrolimus and steroids for 3 to 4 years. Points from the study as a whole: Graft-donor T cell macrochimerism in patients accompanied high graft-versus-host to host-versus-graft clonal ratios in allografts. Recipient marrow contained GvH clones, some of which appeared first in ileum or blood.

As concerns this clone: The antigen remains unidentified.

The method was immunoSEQ multiplex PCR; TCRdb's version includes in-frame clones alone and lacks a portion of them. The sample records 70,000 to 95,000 clones, approximately 95% being singletons. The germline CDR1 and CDR2 sequences are SEHNR and FQNEAQ (reference sequence). Trimming cost V 1 base and J 0 bases, with 10 bases left between them. This CDR3 contains 15 residues. The rearrangement uses TRBV7-9 and TRBJ2-7; the D gene is possibly TRBD2 (6 bases). The clonotype originates from a human donor who was the organ donor for an intestinal transplant. The sequencing used unstimulated CD8+ T cells sorted from spleen or lymph node cells, collected before transplant. The CDR3 DNA is TGTGCCAGCAGCTTAGGAGCTAGCGCCTCCTACGAGCAGTACTTC. Its protein is CASSLGASASYEQYF.